Listed here are 19 T cell receptor beta chains from one sample, sequenced in a study of somatic mutations in cytotoxic T cells in rheumatoid arthritis. Sequencing was performed with immunoSEQ multiplex PCR; in TCRdb, only in-frame clones are kept and a portion is missing. The data show some 18,000 clones, over 75% seen once. Sequenced: CD8+ T cells sorted from blood. The receptor set was obtained from an adult with rheumatoid arthritis.

The chain uses TRBV27 and TRBJ2-3; D remains ambiguous. From germline, CDR1 is MNHEY and CDR2 SMNVEV (reference sequence). The CDR3 consists of 15 residues. V was clipped by 5 bases and J by 2 bases, with 14 bases between them. CDR3 sequence (DNA): TGTGCCAGCAGTAGGGTACCGGGCTACACAGATACGCAGTATTTT. Translation gives CASSRVPGYTDTQYF.

V usage is TRBV19 and J usage is TRBJ2-3, with 7 nucleotides matching TRBD1. CDR3 size: 14 residues. Trimming at V came to 10 bases and at J to 2 bases, leaving 9 bases not matched to a gene. Germline V lookup: CDR1 LNHDA, CDR2 SQIVND (reference sequence). In DNA, the CDR3 is TGTGCCACTGGGGACAGACCTCCCACAGATACGCAGTATTTT. Its translation is CATGDRPPTDTQYF.

The chain recombines TRBV7-9 with TRBJ2-5; D tentatively reads TRBD1 or TRBD2 (5 bases each). Trimming removed 8 bases at V and 0 bases at J, with 16 bases between. The CDR3 has 15 residues. Looked up from germline, CDR1 is SEHNR and CDR2 is FQNEAQ (reference sequence). The chain's CDR3 is CASGTGGLYQETQYF. The CDR3 DNA reads TGTGCCAGCGGGACCGGCGGCCTGTACCAAGAGACCCAGTACTTC. Full variable domain (rest looked up from reference TRBV7-9 and TRBJ2-5): DTGVSQNPRHKITKRGQNVTFRCDPISEHNRLYWYRQTLGQGPEFLTYFQNEAQLEKSRLLSDRFSAERPKGSFSTLEIQRTEQGDSAMYLCASGTGGLYQETQYFGPGTRLLVL.

The genes are TRBV6-1 and TRBJ1-2, with TRBD1 as a possible D gene (6 bases). Per the germline V gene, CDR1 is MNHNS and CDR2 is SASEGT. V was shortened by 0 bases and J by 1 base, with 9 bases between the two germline ends. CDR3 length: 15 amino acids. The CDR3 nucleotides are TGTGCCAGCAGTGAAGCAGGGGGAGTTAACTATGGCTACACCTTC. Translated, it gives CASSEAGGVNYGYTF.

The chain is built from TRBV9 and TRBJ2-4; maybe TRBD2 (7 bases). Trimming removed 0 bases at V and 0 bases at J, with 10 bases between. CDR3 size: 16 residues. Germline CDR1 reads SGDLS; CDR2 reads YYNGEE. The CDR3 protein is CASSVGGGAAKNIQYF. The CDR3 coding sequence is TGTGCCAGCAGCGTAGGAGGGGGGGCAGCCAAAAACATTCAGTACTTC.

This clone was recorded only once. CDR3 loop: CASSPRYRTDPFKNIQYF. As DNA, the CDR3 is TGTGCCAGCTCACCACGGTATCGTACGGACCCCTTCAAAAACATTCAGTACTTC. This chain links TRBV18 with TRBJ2-4; no reliable D call. This CDR3 region has 18 residues. V lost 1 base and J lost 3, with 19 bases in between. Germline V gives CDR1 KGHSH, CDR2 LQKENI.

The chain is built from TRBV6-5 and TRBJ2-3; D gene ambiguous. Germline-derived CDR1 and CDR2 are MNHEY and SVGAGI. Trimming pared 5 bases from V and 2 bases from J, leaving 14 bases between. The CDR3 length is 15 residues. The CDR3 nucleotides are TGTGCCAGCAGTAAGGCCCTTTTTACCACAGATACGCAGTATTTT. Protein product: CASSKALFTTDTQYF.

V usage is TRBV5-1 and J usage is TRBJ2-6; tentatively, D is TRBD1 (5 bases). Germline lookup yields CDR1 SGHRS and CDR2 YFSETQ. The CDR3 covers 13 residues. Trimming shortened V by 7 bases and J by 1 base, and 6 bases separated the two germline ends. CDR3 loop: CASSGSGANVLTF. The CDR3 DNA sequence: TGCGCCAGCTCAGGGTCTGGGGCCAACGTCCTGACTTTC.

In DNA, the CDR3 is TGTGCCACCAGCAGAGAAGGGGTCGGCCAAGAGACCCAGTACTTC. Translation: CATSREGVGQETQYF. This sequence joins TRBV15 and TRBJ2-5; D might be TRBD1 (5 bases). Trimming took 0 bases from V and 1 from J, leaving 9 bases between them. The CDR3 covers 15 residues. Germline V CDR1 and CDR2: LNHNV, YYDKDF (reference sequence).

V is TRBV19 and J is TRBJ1-2; D remains unclear. Germline V gives CDR1 LNHDA, CDR2 SQIVND (reference sequence). The CDR3 is 14 residues long. The germline V and J ends were trimmed by 1 base and 1 base, with 7 bases remaining between them. Here the CDR3 reads CASSIAASNYGYTF. CDR3 sequence (DNA): TGTGCCAGTAGTATAGCCGCCAGTAACTATGGCTACACCTTC.

This sequence joins TRBV15 and TRBJ2-7; D is perhaps TRBD1 (5 bases). The V end was cut by 5 bases, the J end by 5 bases, with 13 bases between. CDR3 length equals 13 residues. CDR1 is LNHNV, CDR2 YYDKDF, per germline (reference sequence). CDR3 sequence reads: CATSRQLADEQYF. CDR3 DNA sequence: TGTGCCACCAGCCGACAGCTGGCCGACGAGCAGTACTTC. Based on the CDR3 plus reference TRBV15 and TRBJ2-7, the full variable domain is DAMVIQNPRYQVTQFGKPVTLSCSQTLNHNVMYWYQQKSSQAPKLLFHYYDKDFNNEADTPDNFQSRRPNTSFCFLDIRSPGLGDTAMYLCATSRQLADEQYFGPGTRLTVT.

V is TRBV7-8 and J is TRBJ2-5, with D maybe TRBD2 (5 bases). This CDR3 contains 15 residues. Trimming cost V 2 bases and J 4 bases, with 14 bases left between them. The germline gives CDR1 SGHVS, CDR2 FQNEAQ. CDR3 protein: CASSLKAGIIETQYF. CDR3 nucleotides: TGTGCCAGCAGCTTAAAGGCGGGTATCATAGAGACCCAGTACTTC.

This chain uses TRBV4-2 with TRBJ2-2; D possibly corresponds to TRBD2 (5 bases). Per germline, CDR1 LGHNA and CDR2 YNFKEQ. V gave up 3 bases and J gave up 6 bases, with 11 bases separating them. The CDR3 totals 14 residues. CDR3 protein: CASSQIEGSGELFF. The CDR3, as DNA: TGTGCCAGCAGCCAGATCGAGGGTTCCGGGGAGCTGTTTTTT.

This chain links TRBV28 with TRBJ1-4; the D gene is possibly TRBD1 (5 bases). Looked up from germline, CDR1 is MDHEN and CDR2 is SYDVKM. The CDR3 is 16 amino acids. The ends were cut back, 7 bases at V and 7 bases at J, with 22 bases in the middle. The CDR3 is CASTSQGEGIGEKLFF. In DNA, the CDR3 is TGTGCCAGCACCTCCCAGGGAGAGGGGATTGGTGAAAAACTGTTTTTT.

The chain links TRBV13 to TRBJ2-1; TRBD2 aligns across 9 bases. V trimming: 5 bases; J trimming: 2 bases; junction bases outside the gene matches: 7. From germline, CDR1 is PRHDT and CDR2 FYEKMQ (reference sequence). The CDR3 is 16 amino acids. The CDR3 nucleotides read TGTGCCAGCAGCCCTTGGACTAGCGACACCTACAATGAGCAGTTCTTC. Residues: CASSPWTSDTYNEQFF.

The genes are TRBV7-9 and TRBJ2-7; D possibly corresponds to TRBD1 (6 bases). This CDR3 has 14 residues. Germline V gives CDR1 SEHNR, CDR2 FQNEAQ (reference sequence). V lost 5 bases, J lost 6 bases, and 17 bases lay in between. The CDR3 loop is CASSPPGDTSEQYF. CDR3 bases: TGTGCCAGCAGCCCCCCAGGGGATACCTCCGAGCAGTACTTC. Using reference TRBV7-9 and TRBJ2-7 for the parts outside the CDR3, the full variable domain is DTGVSQNPRHKITKRGQNVTFRCDPISEHNRLYWYRQTLGQGPEFLTYFQNEAQLEKSRLLSDRFSAERPKGSFSTLEIQRTEQGDSAMYLCASSPPGDTSEQYFGPGTRLTVT.

The chain combines TRBV11-2 with TRBJ2-1, with D unclear. The CDR3 is 12 amino acids. From germline, CDR1 is SGHAT and CDR2 FQNNGV. Trimming pared 1 base from V and 5 bases from J, leaving 3 bases between. CDR3 sequence reads: CASSLANNEQFF. The CDR3 nucleotides are TGTGCCAGCAGCTTAGCCAACAATGAGCAGTTCTTC.

This clone came up once. The V gene is TRBV25-1, the J gene TRBJ2-1; 10 bases match TRBD2. Trimming cost V 4 bases and J 4 bases; bases outside gene matches: 7. Germline V gives CDR1 MGHDK, CDR2 SYGVNS. This CDR3 is built from 16 residues. CDR3 loop: CASSASWGLAYNEQFF. Written as DNA, the CDR3 is TGTGCCAGCAGTGCTTCGTGGGGACTAGCGTACAATGAGCAGTTCTTC.

The rearrangement joins TRBV6-4 to TRBJ2-3; 12 positions match TRBD2. The V and J ends lost 0 bases and 1 base, in that order; junction bases with no gene match: 2. The CDR3 spans 17 residues. CDR1 and CDR2 (germline): MRHNA, SNTAGT. The CDR3 spells CASSDSTSGSGTDTQYF. The DNA of the CDR3 is TGTGCCAGCAGTGACTCGACTAGCGGGAGCGGCACAGATACGCAGTATTTT.